This entry lists 5 T cell receptor beta chains sequenced from one sample in a study of control samples from healthy donors and cancer patients. Data came from immunoSEQ multiplex PCR; TCRdb stores just in-frame clones and leaves some out. The sample includes approximately 84,000 clones, roughly four fifths of them seen just once. The sample was blood. These receptors originate from an older woman in good health.

This rearrangement joins TRBV24-1 to TRBJ2-2; the D gene could be TRBD1 or TRBD2 (6 bases each). CDR3 length: 16 amino acids. Looked up from germline, CDR1 is KGHDR and CDR2 is SFDVKD. V dropped 4 bases and J dropped 4 bases, with 15 bases sitting between them. As DNA, the CDR3 is TGTGCCACCAGTGACGGGGGCGCCGGGGCCACCGGGGAGCTGTTTTTT. This translates into CATSDGGAGATGELFF.

This clone was detected only a few times. The rearrangement uses TRBV5-1 and TRBJ1-2; D ambiguous. CDR1 is SGHRS, CDR2 YFSETQ, per germline. V lost 0 bases and J 4 bases, leaving 7 bases between the germline ends. The CDR3 is 13 residues long. The DNA for the CDR3 is TGCGCCAGCAGCTTGGCCGATCGCTATGGCTACACCTTC. Protein: CASSLADRYGYTF.

This clone appeared a few times. The V call is TRBV5-5, the J call TRBJ2-7; D possibly uses TRBD1 or TRBD2 (5 bases each). V was clipped by 4 bases and J by 3 bases, with 8 bases between them. CDR3 length: 12 residues. CDR1 SGHKS and CDR2 YYEKEE come from the germline V gene (reference sequence). The CDR3 nucleotides are TGTGCCAGCAGCCCGAGGGGCTACGAGCAGTACTTC. This translates into CASSPRGYEQYF.

The CDR3: CASSEPGGAGYTF. For the CDR3, the DNA is TGTGCCAGCAGCGAACCAGGGGGGGCTGGCTACACCTTC. V gene TRBV3-1 (or the pseudogene TRBV3-2) combines with J gene TRBJ1-2; 7 nucleotides align to TRBD1. CDR1 is LGHDT, CDR2 YNNKEL, per germline (reference sequence). The ends lost 5 bases at V and 7 bases at J; junction bases unmatched: 7. CDR3 length: 13 amino acids.

J is TRBJ1-2 and V is TRBV29-1; tentative D call: TRBD1 (5 bases). The germline gives CDR1 SQVTM, CDR2 ANQGSEA. The CDR3 extends over 15 amino acids. V lost 3 bases to trimming and J lost 0 bases, with 14 bases between them. CDR3 coding DNA: TGCAGCGTTGACGAGGCCAGGGCAGCTAACTATGGCTACACCTTC. This translates into CSVDEARAANYGYTF.